These T cell receptor beta chains were read from a single sample in a study of Ad26.COV2.S vaccination and SARS-CoV-2 variants. Profiled with immunoSEQ multiplex PCR; TCRdb holds only in-frame clones, not every one. The sample holds roughly 140,000 clones, just over 85% seen once. Material: peripheral blood, obtained after recovery from COVID-19. The source is a human donor who had recovered from COVID-19. Each CDR3 is given with its conserved first and last residue. The order of the fields is CDR3 DNA, CDR3 protein, D gene, clone size, V gene, J gene. A D gene is named only where the DNA matches it firmly. Rows give clone size only sometimes, using once, few, many, or a class for an expanded clone.

CDR3nt: TGTGCCAGCAGCTACCGGGGGGTGGCTAGCGGGGAACCAAATACGCAGTATTTT
CDR3aa: CASSYRGVASGEPNTQYF
d_gene: TRBD2
abundance: few
v_gene: TRBV7-2
j_gene: TRBJ2-3

CDR3nt: TGTGCCAGCATACGGGGGAACACTGAAGCTTTCTTT
CDR3aa: CASIRGNTEAFF
d_gene: .
abundance: .
v_gene: TRBV2
j_gene: TRBJ1-1

CDR3nt: TGTGCCAGTACTCCCGGGACAGGGTTGTACGGCTACACCTTC
CDR3aa: CASTPGTGLYGYTF
d_gene: TRBD1
abundance: .
v_gene: TRBV19
j_gene: TRBJ1-2

CDR3nt: TGTGCCAGCAGGGCCAGTGGGACGGGTGGCTACACCTTC
CDR3aa: CASRASGTGGYTF
d_gene: .
abundance: once
v_gene: TRBV9
j_gene: TRBJ1-2

CDR3nt: TGCGCCAGCAGCCCGGACAGGGGGCTGGAAAACTATGGCTACACCTTC
CDR3aa: CASSPDRGLENYGYTF
d_gene: TRBD1
abundance: once
v_gene: TRBV4-3
j_gene: TRBJ1-2

CDR3nt: TGTGCCATCAGAGACCCTAGCTTTGAGCAGTTCTTC
CDR3aa: CAIRDPSFEQFF
d_gene: .
abundance: .
v_gene: TRBV10-3
j_gene: TRBJ2-1

CDR3nt: TGTGCCAGTAGTAGGGGGGGGACGAACACTGAAGCTTTCTTT
CDR3aa: CASSRGGTNTEAFF
d_gene: .
abundance: .
v_gene: TRBV19
j_gene: TRBJ1-1

CDR3nt: TGTGCCAGCAGCCCGGGGACTAGCGGGCCGGCAGATACGCAGTATTTT
CDR3aa: CASSPGTSGPADTQYF
d_gene: TRBD2
abundance: .
v_gene: TRBV5-5
j_gene: TRBJ2-3

CDR3nt: TGCGCCAGCAGCGGACGGACAGACGGCGGGGAGCTGTTTTTT
CDR3aa: CASSGRTDGGELFF
d_gene: .
abundance: .
v_gene: TRBV4-3
j_gene: TRBJ2-2

CDR3nt: TGTGCCAGCAGTTTGAGGCAGGGCTCGAACACTGAAGCTTTCTTT
CDR3aa: CASSLRQGSNTEAFF
d_gene: .
abundance: .
v_gene: TRBV28
j_gene: TRBJ1-1

CDR3nt: TGTGCCAGTAGCCCAAGTGGGCTGAACACTGAAGCTTTCTTT
CDR3aa: CASSPSGLNTEAFF
d_gene: .
abundance: .
v_gene: TRBV19
j_gene: TRBJ1-1

CDR3nt: TGTGCCAGCAGCTTCCGTTCCACCTCAGGTGGGGTGCAGTACTTC
CDR3aa: CASSFRSTSGGVQYF
d_gene: .
abundance: .
v_gene: TRBV5-6
j_gene: TRBJ2-7

CDR3nt: TGTGCCAGCAGCCGGACAGATGCTGGGGCCAACGTCCTGACTTTC
CDR3aa: CASSRTDAGANVLTF
d_gene: .
abundance: .
v_gene: TRBV6-6
j_gene: TRBJ2-6

CDR3nt: TGTGCCAGCAGTTCTCCCCTGGGCGGGGGCTCGGGCAATGAGCAGTTCTTC
CDR3aa: CASSSPLGGGSGNEQFF
d_gene: .
abundance: .
v_gene: TRBV28
j_gene: TRBJ2-1

CDR3nt: TGTGCCAGCAGCTTAGTCGAGGACCTAAAGAAGGTCTATGGCTACACCTTC
CDR3aa: CASSLVEDLKKVYGYTF
d_gene: .
abundance: .
v_gene: TRBV7-9
j_gene: TRBJ1-2

CDR3nt: TGTGCCAGCAGCCGAACGTCGGGACAGACCAAAGAGACCCAGTACTTC
CDR3aa: CASSRTSGQTKETQYF
d_gene: TRBD1
abundance: .
v_gene: TRBV9
j_gene: TRBJ2-5

CDR3nt: TGTGCCATCCGGGTAGAGGGATCGGCGGGCCAGCCCCAGCATTTT
CDR3aa: CAIRVEGSAGQPQHF
d_gene: .
abundance: few
v_gene: TRBV10-3
j_gene: TRBJ1-5

CDR3nt: TGTGCCAGCGGGGGGGACAGGGTTACCGAAGCTTTCTTT
CDR3aa: CASGGDRVTEAFF
d_gene: TRBD1
abundance: many
v_gene: TRBV14
j_gene: TRBJ1-1

CDR3nt: TGTGCCAGCGGCCCCGGGCGGGTCGCGGGCTACGAGCAGTACTTC
CDR3aa: CASGPGRVAGYEQYF
d_gene: .
abundance: .
v_gene: TRBV28
j_gene: TRBJ2-7

CDR3nt: TGTGCCAGCAGCTTCGAGGAGGGGGGCACTGAAGCTTTCTTT
CDR3aa: CASSFEEGGTEAFF
d_gene: .
abundance: .
v_gene: TRBV7-2
j_gene: TRBJ1-1

CDR3nt: TGTGCCAGCAGTGATGGGGGAGCTCTCTACGAGCAGTACTTC
CDR3aa: CASSDGGALYEQYF
d_gene: .
abundance: .
v_gene: TRBV6-1
j_gene: TRBJ2-7

CDR3nt: TGTGCCAGCAGTTACTCGCCAGGCCTGAACACCGGGGAGCTGTTTTTT
CDR3aa: CASSYSPGLNTGELFF
d_gene: .
abundance: once
v_gene: TRBV6-5
j_gene: TRBJ2-2

CDR3nt: TGTGCCAGCAGTCCATTAAGGGGAAAGGGTTCACCCCTCCACTTT
CDR3aa: CASSPLRGKGSPLHF
d_gene: .
abundance: .
v_gene: TRBV7-9
j_gene: TRBJ1-6

CDR3nt: TGCAGCGTGGCCGGGACAGGGGGGACCTACGAGCAGTACTTC
CDR3aa: CSVAGTGGTYEQYF
d_gene: TRBD1
abundance: .
v_gene: TRBV29-1
j_gene: TRBJ2-7

CDR3nt: TGTGCCAGCAGCGTAAGTCTAGGAGCGGAGACCCAGTACTTC
CDR3aa: CASSVSLGAETQYF
d_gene: .
abundance: .
v_gene: TRBV9
j_gene: TRBJ2-5

CDR3nt: TGTGCCAGCAGCCCCACCCCCGGATTGGACTATGGCTACACCTTC
CDR3aa: CASSPTPGLDYGYTF
d_gene: .
abundance: .
v_gene: TRBV7-2
j_gene: TRBJ1-2

CDR3nt: TGCAGTGCTAGTTTGGGGAATCAGCCCCAGCATTTT
CDR3aa: CSASLGNQPQHF
d_gene: .
abundance: few
v_gene: TRBV20-1
j_gene: TRBJ1-5

CDR3nt: TGCGCCAGCAGCCCAGAGACCGGGGAGCTGTTTTTT
CDR3aa: CASSPETGELFF
d_gene: .
abundance: .
v_gene: TRBV4-3
j_gene: TRBJ2-2

CDR3nt: TGTGCCAGCTATCCCCAAGCTAACTATGGCTACACCTTC
CDR3aa: CASYPQANYGYTF
d_gene: .
abundance: .
v_gene: TRBV28
j_gene: TRBJ1-2

CDR3nt: TGCGCCAGCAGCTTGATGGTGGCGACAGGAGACAATGAGCAGTTCTTC
CDR3aa: CASSLMVATGDNEQFF
d_gene: .
abundance: .
v_gene: TRBV5-1
j_gene: TRBJ2-1